The clone carrying this T cell receptor (beta chain) has at least ten counts. The antigen is undetermined. The data were taken from a study of neurological immune-mediated disorders. Background on the study: Secondary progressive cases numbered 3 among the roughly 34 multiple sclerosis patients, while the other 31 were relapsing-remitting. Study conclusions and caveats: None of the CDR3 amino acid sequences of expanded clones were shared across subjects, and this suggested private repertoires in all groups. HTLV-1-associated myelopathy led in TCR clonal expansion, while multiple sclerosis ranked lowest, below healthy controls.

The study built unsorted libraries from 2 million PBMCs kept at -80 C. The CDR3 contains 14 residues. The V gene end was trimmed by 8 bases and the J gene end by 6 bases; junction bases not matched to a gene: 12. TCRdb independently ran MiXCR on the 5' RACE reads; one entry per CDR3 protein. Here the sample spans roughly 120,000 distinct CDR3 sequences, about 3.4% being singletons. Sequenced: PBMCs. This sequence originates from a woman aged 30 to 39 with multiple sclerosis. The V call is TRBV12-3 or TRBV12-4, the J call TRBJ1-1; TRBD1 agrees at 7 bases. The CDR3 DNA reads as TGTGCCAGCCTACCCCTACAGGGGATGGCTGAAGCTTTCTTT. Residues: CASLPLQGMAEAFF.